This T cell receptor beta chain was identified during a study of blood T cell repertoires in COVID-19. Study details: From the United States, Italy and Spain came samples of acute and convalescent COVID-19.

This clone was observed once. As originally analysed: Using reference gene primer amplification, nucleated cell counts were estimated. Profiled with immunoSEQ multiplex PCR; TCRdb holds only in-frame clones, not every one. V and J calls and clone size are copied from that table; D and trimming were computed from the DNA. This sample yields about 230,000 clones, of which 70% to 90% are seen a single time; 5% to 6.5% belongs to the top ten. CDR3 length: 19 residues. Germline values: CDR1 SGHVS, CDR2 FQNEAQ. The V gene end was trimmed by 3 bases and the J gene end by 5 bases; junction bases not matched to a gene: 15.

The V call is TRBV7-8, the J call TRBJ2-5; 13 bases are a match to TRBD2. The TCR originated in a man aged 50 to 59 with COVID-19, enrolled during active disease. Sequencing used peripheral blood. The CDR3 spells CASSFRFEPTSGGRETQYF. Here the CDR3 DNA reads TGTGCCAGCAGCTTTAGATTTGAACCGACTAGCGGGGGGCGGGAGACCCAGTACTTC.